What follows are 22 T cell receptor beta chains derived from one specimen sequenced in a study of blood T cell repertoires in COVID-19. Assay used: immunoSEQ multiplex PCR; TCRdb lists only in-frame clones, some missing. The sample records about 480,000 clones, roughly 88% being singletons. Sequenced input: PBMCs or T cells enriched from blood (not recorded which). These receptors came from a woman in her forties who had recovered from COVID-19.

Only a few counts were recorded for this clone. The V call is TRBV29-1, the J call TRBJ2-2; D unclear. CDR3 length equals 12 residues. From germline, CDR1 is SQVTM and CDR2 ANQGSEA. The germline V and J ends were trimmed by 6 bases and 4 bases, with 9 bases remaining between them. CDR3 nucleotides: TGCAGCGTCCGCGCTACCACCGGGGAGCTGTTTTTT. This translates into CSVRATTGELFF.

The chain has TRBV30 and TRBJ2-3; 9 bases are a match to TRBD2. The V gene end was trimmed by 3 bases and the J gene end by 2 bases; junction bases not matched to a gene: 3. Germline values: CDR1 GTSNPN, CDR2 SVGIG (reference sequence). The CDR3 contains 14 residues. In DNA form, the CDR3 reads TGTGCCTGGAGCTCGGGACTAGCCACAGATACGCAGTATTTT. Translated, it gives CAWSSGLATDTQYF.

This chain links TRBV12-1 with TRBJ1-2; TRBD1 reflects the table's D call only, with no check against the DNA. TRBV12-1 is a listed pseudogene. The CDR3 loop spans 16 amino acids. CDR3: CASSPRGQSKSRGYTF. The CDR3 region has the DNA TGTGCCAGCAGCCCCCGAGGACAGTCCAAGTCTCGGGGCTACACCTTC.

The rearrangement uses TRBV6-2 or TRBV6-3 and TRBJ1-2; 7 bases agree with TRBD1. CDR1 and CDR2 from the germline V gene are MNHEY and SVGEGT. V gave up 2 bases and J gave up 4 bases; unmatched junction bases: 4. The CDR3 length is 14 residues. CDR3 coding DNA: TGTGCCAGCAGTTACGGTGGACAGGCCTATGGCTACACCTTC. It yields the protein CASSYGGQAYGYTF.

This chain connects TRBV7-8 to TRBJ2-7; maybe TRBD2 (6 bases). The V gene's germline CDR1 is SGHVS and CDR2 FQNEAQ. CDR3 length: 14 amino acids. V was shortened by 1 base and J by 4 bases, with 11 bases between the two germline ends. This CDR3 is CASSLVADQYEQYF. CDR3 DNA sequence: TGTGCCAGCAGCTTAGTAGCGGACCAATACGAGCAGTACTTC.

The genes are TRBV3-1 (or the pseudogene TRBV3-2) and TRBJ1-3; D remains unclear. The V end was cut by 6 bases, the J end by 8 bases, with 17 bases between. The CDR3 has 14 residues. Germline CDR1 LGHDT, CDR2 YNNKEL (reference sequence). The CDR3 coding sequence is TGTGCCAGCAGGGACTCGGGCCACTCCGACACCATATATTTT. This sequence encodes CASRDSGHSDTIYF.

V and J are TRBV2 and TRBJ2-5, with 7 bases identical to TRBD1. The CDR3 has 15 residues. After removal of 6 bases from V and 0 bases from J, the junction contained 7 bases not matched to a gene. Germline assignment: CDR1 SNHLY and CDR2 FYNNEI. This CDR3 reads CASRGGIRYQETQYF. Written as DNA, the CDR3 is TGTGCCAGCAGAGGGGGCATACGGTACCAAGAGACCCAGTACTTC.

The gene calls are TRBV5-6 and TRBJ2-5; a weak D match, TRBD2 (6 bases). The V end was cut by 0 bases, the J end by 7 bases, with 10 bases between. CDR3 length equals 13 residues. Per germline, CDR1 SGHDT and CDR2 YYEEEE. The CDR3 loop is CASSLAGVGTQYF. The CDR3 DNA reads TGTGCCAGCAGCTTGGCGGGGGTGGGGACCCAGTACTTC. The entire variable domain, with the rest obtained from reference TRBV5-6 and TRBJ2-5, is as follows: DAGVTQSPTHLIKTRGQQVTLRCSPKSGHDTVSWYQQALGQGPQFIFQYYEEEERQRGNFPDRFSGHQFPNYSSELNVNALLLGDSALYLCASSLAGVGTQYFGPGTRLLVL.

The chain is built from TRBV6-2 or TRBV6-3 and TRBJ2-4; TRBD1 aligns across 7 bases. Germline V gives CDR1 MNHEY, CDR2 SVGEGT. The V segment lost 2 bases and the J segment 3 bases; nucleotides outside the gene matches: 16. The CDR3 runs to 19 residues. CDR3 DNA sequence: TGTGCCAGCAGTTACGTTCGCAGGGGGAAGGATTTAGGCAAAAACATTCAGTACTTC. Its protein product is CASSYVRRGKDLGKNIQYF.

This chain uses TRBV5-5 with TRBJ1-1; possible D gene TRBD1, 6 bases. V lost 4 bases to trimming and J lost 0 bases, with 13 bases between them. The CDR3 loop spans 15 amino acids. Germline V gene lookup returns CDR1 SGHKS and CDR2 YYEKEE (reference sequence). CDR3 in DNA: TGTGCCAGCAGCCGCGGGGGGCTTATGAACACTGAAGCTTTCTTT. This gives the protein CASSRGGLMNTEAFF.

The CDR3: CAISDSGGPAIEAFF. The DNA of the CDR3 is TGTGCCATCAGTGATTCAGGGGGCCCCGCGATAGAAGCTTTCTTT. The chain joins TRBV10-3 to TRBJ1-1, with TRBD1 matching 8 bases. The CDR3 is made up of 15 amino acids. Germline values: CDR1 ENHRY, CDR2 SYGVKD. V shed 3 bases and J 8 bases; nucleotides not matched to a gene: 11.

This CDR3 is CASSSRNYGYTF. The DNA for the CDR3 is TGTGCCAGCAGTTCTCGTAACTATGGCTACACCTTC. The V gene is TRBV6-5, the J gene TRBJ1-2; no definite D call. Germline CDR1 reads MNHEY; CDR2 reads SVGAGI. This CDR3 comprises 12 residues. Trimming took off 4 bases at V and 1 base at J, with 4 bases between the two ends.

V and J are TRBV27 and TRBJ2-3, with D perhaps matching TRBD2 (6 bases). Germline CDR1 reads MNHEY; CDR2 reads SMNVEV (reference sequence). The CDR3 covers 17 residues. Trimming stripped 4 bases from V and 6 bases from J, with 23 bases between. The CDR3 DNA reads as TGTGCCAGCAGTTACGGGACTGGGGCCGCTTCCCGTGATACGCAGTATTTT. Amino acids: CASSYGTGAASRDTQYF.

The chain employs TRBV29-1 and TRBJ1-1, with 7 bases that match TRBD1. This CDR3 has 14 residues. V dropped 3 bases and J dropped 7; count of bases not matched to a gene: 11. Looked up from germline, CDR1 is SQVTM and CDR2 is ANQGSEA. In DNA, the CDR3 is TGCAGCGTTGAGAGGGACAGCTACATACTTGAAGCTTTCTTT. As protein: CSVERDSYILEAFF.

J is TRBJ2-1 and V is TRBV5-1; 7 bases are shared with TRBD2. CDR3 size: 15 residues. Germline CDR1 is SGHRS and CDR2 is YFSETQ. Unmatched junction bases numbered 5, after V lost 0 bases and J lost 5 bases. CDR3 nucleotide sequence: TGCGCCAGCAGCTTGGAGTCAGGGAGGGACAATGAGCAGTTCTTC. Protein product: CASSLESGRDNEQFF.

This rearrangement joins TRBV7-9 to TRBJ2-7; perhaps TRBD1 as D (6 bases). The CDR3 extends over 17 amino acids. Germline CDR1 is SEHNR and CDR2 is FQNEAQ (reference sequence). Trimming pared 4 bases from V and 1 base from J, leaving 20 bases between. In nucleotides, the CDR3 is TGTGCCAGCAGCTCATACAAAGGGACATCAAAATCCTACGAGCAGTACTTC. Encoded protein: CASSSYKGTSKSYEQYF.

The V call is TRBV3-1 (or the pseudogene TRBV3-2), the J call TRBJ2-3; TRBD2 matches 8 bases. V shed 1 base and J 0 bases; nucleotides not matched to a gene: 3. In germline, CDR1 is LGHDT, CDR2 YNNKEL (reference sequence). The length of the CDR3 is 16 residues. In DNA, the CDR3 is TGTGCCAGCAGCCAAGTTAGCGGGGCTAGCACAGATACGCAGTATTTT. Protein: CASSQVSGASTDTQYF.

V and J are TRBV10-2 and TRBJ2-2; D might be TRBD1 (5 bases). V lost 2 bases and J 4 bases, leaving 11 bases between the germline ends. Germline V gene lookup returns CDR1 WSHSY and CDR2 SAAADI. The CDR3 is 15 amino acids. The DNA of the CDR3 is TGCGCCAGCAGTGAGAACCAGGGCGGCACCGGGGAGCTGTTTTTT. The encoded protein is CASSENQGGTGELFF.

The chain couples TRBV7-9 to TRBJ2-1; 10 positions agree with TRBD2. The germline CDR1 and CDR2 sequences are SEHNR and FQNEAQ (reference sequence). The CDR3 totals 15 residues. V shed 6 bases, J shed 4 bases, and the junction held 6 bases outside the gene matches. The CDR3 loop is CASRSGTSEYNEQFF. Written as DNA, the CDR3 is TGTGCCAGCAGGTCCGGGACTAGCGAGTACAATGAGCAGTTCTTC.

This clone was picked up one time. V and J are TRBV7-9 and TRBJ1-2, with 7 bases that match TRBD1. In germline, CDR1 is SEHNR, CDR2 FQNEAQ (reference sequence). The CDR3 sequence is 14 residues long. Unmatched junction bases numbered 11, after V lost 5 bases and J lost 8 bases. CDR3 loop: CASSRQGSMEGYTF. The CDR3 region has the DNA TGTGCCAGCAGCCGACAGGGATCTATGGAGGGCTACACCTTC.

This chain joins TRBV18 and TRBJ2-1, with 8 nucleotides matching TRBD1. Germline lookup yields CDR1 KGHSH and CDR2 LQKENI. V lost 2 bases to trimming and J lost 6 bases; unmatched junction nucleotides: 6. This CDR3 comprises 15 residues. This chain's CDR3 is CASSPSGQGRNEQFF. Written as DNA, the CDR3 is TGTGCCAGCTCACCATCTGGACAGGGTCGCAATGAGCAGTTCTTC.

This clone was detected once. V and J are TRBV13 and TRBJ2-7, with 7 nucleotides matching TRBD1. The V gene end was trimmed by 5 bases and the J gene end by 6 bases; junction bases not matched to a gene: 10. The length of the CDR3 is 14 residues. Germline CDR1 and CDR2: PRHDT and FYEKMQ (reference sequence). The CDR3 protein is CASSPRQGRGEQYF. Written as DNA, the CDR3 is TGTGCCAGCAGCCCCCGACAGGGTAGGGGCGAGCAGTACTTC.